This is a list of T cell receptor beta chains from one sample in a study of T-cell reconstitution after alpha-beta-depleted transplantation in children. Using its own MiXCR run on the PCR reads, TCRdb lists one record per CDR3 protein. The table shows roughly 200,000 distinct CDR3 sequences, with roughly 9.1% occurring only once. This material consisted of PBMCs, mostly from graft donor cells, taken 360 days after TCRalphabeta/CD19-depleted stem cell transplant. Receptor source: a male patient aged 2-15 years who had a stem cell transplant for acute myeloid leukemia, so the T cells may come from the graft donor. The CDR3 runs from the conserved cysteine through the conserved F or W. A D gene is named only where the DNA matches it firmly. Size is stated for part of the rows, as once, few or many counts, or as a class when the clone is expanded.

CDR3,DNA,D,size,V,J
CSASRGGHNEQFF,TGCAGTGCCAGTAGAGGGGGCCACAATGAGCAGTTCTTC,TRBD1,many,TRBV20-1,TRBJ2-1
CAISESGDEQFF,TGTGCCATCAGTGAGTCTGGGGATGAGCAGTTCTTC,NA,many,TRBV10-3,TRBJ2-1
CASSRLATDTQYF,TGTGCCAGCAGCCGCCTAGCTACAGATACGCAGTATTTT,NA,few,TRBV12-3/TRBV12-4,TRBJ2-3
CASSLSSGRQETQYF,TGCGCCAGCAGCTTGAGTAGCGGGCGCCAAGAGACCCAGTACTTC,TRBD2,NA,TRBV5-1,TRBJ2-5
CASSFYQGSGNQPQHF,TGTGCCAGCAGTTTTTATCAGGGTTCGGGCAATCAGCCCCAGCATTTT,NA,many,TRBV12-3/TRBV12-4,TRBJ1-5
CSGGVTGPSSYNEQFF,TGCAGCGGTGGGGTCACAGGGCCGAGCTCCTACAATGAGCAGTTCTTC,NA,NA,TRBV29-1,TRBJ2-1
CASSLGTAGELFF,TGTGCCAGCAGTTTAGGAACCGCCGGGGAGCTGTTTTTT,NA,few,TRBV12-3/TRBV12-4,TRBJ2-2
CASSLGLSGTNEQFF,TGTGCCAGCAGCCTGGGACTAAGCGGGACAAATGAGCAGTTCTTC,NA,NA,TRBV27,TRBJ2-1
CASSLPTIMISEQFF,TGCGCCAGCAGCCTCCCGACAATTATGATAAGTGAGCAGTTCTTC,NA,NA,TRBV4-3,TRBJ2-1
CSVAHRLPRTQYF,TGCAGCGTTGCCCACCGACTCCCCAGAACGCAGTATTTT,NA,many,TRBV29-1,TRBJ2-3
CASSQVQGLNQPQHF,TGTGCCAGCAGCCAGGTCCAGGGGCTCAATCAGCCCCAGCATTTT,NA,NA,TRBV7-2,TRBJ1-5
CASSQGLVAYNEQFF,TGTGCCAGCAGCCAGGGACTAGTAGCCTACAATGAGCAGTTCTTC,TRBD2,many,TRBV4-2,TRBJ2-1
CASSHSDRDVYEQYF,TGTGCCAGCAGCCACTCAGACAGGGACGTATACGAGCAGTACTTC,TRBD1,many,TRBV4-2,TRBJ2-7
CASRGPGQYEQYF,TGTGCCAGCAGGGGACCGGGACAGTACGAGCAGTACTTC,TRBD1,few,TRBV12-3/TRBV12-4,TRBJ2-7
CASSLFLGGNEQFF,TGCGCCAGCAGCTTATTTTTAGGGGGTAACGAGCAGTTCTTC,NA,NA,TRBV5-1,TRBJ2-1
CASSHTVGTPNTEAFF,TGTGCCAGCAGCCACACAGTCGGGACACCGAACACTGAAGCTTTCTTT,NA,few,TRBV4-2,TRBJ1-1
CASSPHGYRGGEKLFF,TGTGCCAGCAGCCCCCATGGCTACAGAGGAGGCGAAAAACTGTTTTTT,NA,NA,TRBV7-6,TRBJ1-4
CASSYAQGSQAFF,TGTGCCAGCAGTTACGCCCAAGGATCCCAAGCTTTCTTT,NA,few,TRBV6-2/TRBV6-3,TRBJ1-1
CSARDLARGLGEQFF,TGCAGTGCTAGAGATCTCGCCCGAGGTTTGGGTGAGCAGTTCTTC,NA,NA,TRBV20-1,TRBJ2-1
CASSIRTSETGELFF,TGTGCCAGCAGCATCAGGACTAGCGAAACCGGGGAGCTGTTTTTT,TRBD2,many,TRBV6-1,TRBJ2-2
CASSLVLLSIGELFF,TGTGCCAGCAGCTTAGTCCTGCTGAGTATCGGGGAGCTGTTTTTT,NA,few,TRBV7-2,TRBJ2-2
CASSQGQGVYNEQFF,TGCGCCAGCAGCCAAGGACAGGGGGTATACAATGAGCAGTTCTTC,TRBD1,many,TRBV4-3,TRBJ2-1
CSGATGTGNTIYF,TGCAGCGGCGCGACAGGAACTGGAAACACCATATATTTT,NA,many,TRBV29-1,TRBJ1-3
CASSFTGANTGELFF,TGTGCCAGCAGCTTCACAGGGGCGAACACCGGGGAGCTGTTTTTT,TRBD1,few,TRBV5-5,TRBJ2-2
CASSLIIAGVYQETQYF,TGTGCCAGCAGCTTAATCATCGCGGGAGTCTACCAAGAGACCCAGTACTTC,TRBD2,many,TRBV13,TRBJ2-5
CASSPVQGNYEQYF,TGTGCCAGCAGCCCGGTTCAAGGGAACTACGAGCAGTACTTC,NA,few,TRBV7-2,TRBJ2-7
CASSLMGPGETQYF,TGTGCCAGCAGCTTAATGGGGCCGGGCGAGACCCAGTACTTC,NA,NA,TRBV7-3,TRBJ2-5
CTSRWTGTGTFSNQPQHF,TGTACCAGCAGGTGGACCGGGACAGGGACTTTTAGCAATCAGCCCCAGCATTTT,TRBD1,once,TRBV7-3,TRBJ1-5
CASSYRAKGNIQYF,TGTGCCAGCAGTTACCGGGCAAAGGGAAACATTCAGTACTTC,NA,NA,TRBV6-2/TRBV6-3,TRBJ2-4
CASSLKVMSATNYGYTF,TGTGCCAGCAGCTTAAAGGTCATGTCAGCAACTAACTATGGCTACACCTTC,NA,NA,TRBV7-2,TRBJ1-2
CASSLAALEAYNEQFF,TGCGCCAGCAGCTTGGCAGCCCTAGAGGCCTACAATGAGCAGTTCTTC,NA,many,TRBV5-1,TRBJ2-1
CSARVGGAGEQFF,TGCAGTGCTAGAGTGGGTGGGGCCGGGGAGCAGTTCTTC,NA,few,TRBV20-1,TRBJ2-1